The 4 T cell receptor beta chains reported below all come from one sample, sequenced in a study of CD8+CD57+ T cells in acquired aplastic anemia. TCR beta VDJ and CDR3 were profiled, and genomic DNA was the template. One entry per CDR3 protein, called by TCRdb with MiXCR from the reads. Of 250,000 to 300,000 distinct CDR3 sequences listed, approximately 57% are singletons. The sequenced sample consisted of sorted CD4+, CD8+, or CD8+CD57+ T cells (not recorded which) from PBMCs. These receptors all come from a human donor with severe aplastic anemia or a healthy control (not recorded which).

The chain carries TRBV5-4 and TRBJ2-7, with TRBD1 identical over 7 bases. Trimming removed 3 bases from V and 1 base from J; junction bases left unmatched: 4. Germline V gene sequence: CDR1 SGHNT, CDR2 YYREEE (reference sequence). The CDR3 sequence is 14 residues long. CDR3 protein: CASSSGQASYEQYF. CDR3 DNA sequence: TGTGCCAGCAGCTCCGGACAGGCATCCTACGAGCAGTACTTC.

V is TRBV4-3 and J is TRBJ2-1; TRBD2 aligns across 10 bases. This CDR3 is built from 17 residues. Losses at the gene ends were 1 base for V and 7 bases for J; bases not matched to a gene: 10. Germline values: CDR1 LGHNA, CDR2 YSLEER. The CDR3 region is CASSQGEGLAGVNEQFF. In nucleotides, the CDR3 is TGCGCCAGCAGCCAAGGGGAGGGTCTAGCGGGAGTTAATGAGCAGTTCTTC.

Note on this clonotype: Germline is not matched at one junction end, which may reflect a read error. The rearrangement uses TRBV6-2 or TRBV6-3 and TRBJ2-7, with D perhaps matching TRBD1 (5 bases). The CDR3 consists of 16 residues. Germline V gives CDR1 MNHEY, CDR2 SVGEGT. The DNA of the CDR3 is TGTGCCAGCGGTTACTCAAAGGGGATGATTGGATACGAGCAGCACTTC. It yields the protein CASGYSKGMIGYEQHF.

In this sample, this clonotype turned up a few times. This chain joins TRBV18 and TRBJ1-5; TRBD1 might be the D (6 bases). V dropped 0 bases and J dropped 2 bases, with 8 bases sitting between them. The CDR3 is 15 amino acids. Germline CDR1 is KGHSH and CDR2 is LQKENI. Here the CDR3 DNA reads TGTGCCAGCTCACCACCAGGGGGGGGCAATCAGCCCCAGCATTTT. Residues: CASSPPGGGNQPQHF.